This paragraph reports one T cell receptor beta chain. The antigen is unknown. The source of the sample is a study of cytomegalovirus exposure and HLA in healthy donors. Study-wide points: A later analysis found TCR association rates differed by HLA locus, highest for DRB1 and lowest for HLA-C. Exclusion as indistinguishable affected some V segments, including TRBV6-2 and TRBV6-3. Follow-up analysis seemed to connect common viral pathogens with several of the most significant clusters identified.

The PCR made use of 60 Vbeta and 13 Jbeta primers. The repertoire was sequenced with immunoSEQ multiplex PCR; TCRdb's copy has only in-frame clones and lacks some. The table records about 140,000 clones, 75% to 85% of them present only once. V shed 6 bases, J shed 3 bases, and the junction held 8 bases outside the gene matches. The CDR3 is 14 residues long. In germline, CDR1 is MNHNS, CDR2 SASEGT. The V and J genes are TRBV6-1 and TRBJ2-7, with 7 positions matching TRBD2. The sample was PBMCs. The TCR originated in a man aged 50-59 years in good health and CMV-seronegative. CDR3 sequence (DNA): TGTGCCAGCAGCCTCCACCAGCGGGGCTACGAGCAGTACTTC. This encodes CASSLHQRGYEQYF.